This entry is about one T cell receptor beta chain. The source of the sample is a study of blood T cell repertoires in COVID-19. Study context: Samples taken during acute and convalescent COVID-19 were collected in the United States, Italy and Spain.

Only in-frame clones appear in the TCRdb table, and some are missing; sequencing was by immunoSEQ multiplex PCR. The sample gives about 290,000 clones, around 81% of which show up once; 4% to 5% is in the top ten. V shed 6 bases and J 5 bases; nucleotides not matched to a gene: 9. This CDR3 contains 15 residues. Germline V gives CDR1 LNHDA, CDR2 SQIVND (reference sequence). This chain links TRBV19 with TRBJ1-4; TRBD1 aligns across 7 bases. The TCR comes from a woman aged 45-59 years with active or convalescent COVID-19. Sequenced material: peripheral blood. This CDR3 reads CASSGTGARNEKLFF. Written as DNA, the CDR3 is TGTGCCAGTAGCGGCACAGGGGCCCGAAATGAAAAACTGTTTTTT.